The 21 T cell receptor beta chains in this list originate from one sample, sequenced in a study of T-cell reconstitution after alpha-beta-depleted transplantation in children. Using unique molecular identifiers, the investigators prepared the TCRbeta library. TCRdb re-called the PCR reads through MiXCR, storing one row per CDR3 protein. The data show hundreds of thousands of distinct CDR3 sequences, 11% seen once. The source was PBMCs, collected before TCRalphabeta/CD19-depleted stem cell transplant. These receptors originate from a child younger than two with acute myeloid leukemia, due to receive a stem cell transplant.

This clonotype was picked up many times. The gene calls are TRBV20-1 and TRBJ1-2; 8 positions match TRBD1. Losses at the gene ends were 5 bases for V and 6 bases for J; bases not matched to a gene: 11. Germline V gene sequence: CDR1 DFQATT, CDR2 SNEGSKA (reference sequence). This CDR3 has 14 residues. CDR3 protein: CSAPKTDRGNGYTF. CDR3 bases: TGCAGTGCTCCCAAAACCGACAGGGGTAATGGCTACACCTTC.

This clonotype occurred many times. The chain links TRBV9 to TRBJ2-5; 7 bases align to TRBD2. CDR3 length equals 15 residues. Losses at the gene ends were 0 bases for V and 1 base for J; bases not matched to a gene: 3. The germline V gene has CDR1 SGDLS and CDR2 YYNGEE. The CDR3 loop is CASSVVGLGQETQYF. The CDR3, as DNA: TGTGCCAGCAGCGTAGTAGGACTAGGCCAAGAGACCCAGTACTTC.

Comment on this clonotype: One end of the junction varies from germline; a read error may be responsible. This chain links TRBV11-2 with TRBJ2-2; a possible D gene is TRBD1 (6 bases). CDR1 SGHAT and CDR2 FQNNGV come from the germline V gene. CDR3 length: 14 amino acids. For the CDR3, the DNA is TGTGCCAGCAGGACCTCGGACAGCCCCGGGGAGCTGTTATTT. This encodes CASRTSDSPGELLF.

Concerning this clonotype: This may stem from a read error, because a much larger clone lies one nucleotide away. The chain employs TRBV18 and TRBJ2-1; possibly TRBD1 or TRBD2 for D (5 bases each). CDR1 is KGHSH and CDR2 is LQKENI in the germline V gene. This CDR3 has 16 residues. CDR3 amino acids: CTSSPRALGRGNEQFF. For the CDR3, the DNA is TGTACCAGCTCACCACGGGCTTTGGGACGGGGCAATGAGCAGTTCTTC.

This clonotype was seen ten or more times. The rearrangement uses TRBV2 and TRBJ1-2; a possible D gene is TRBD1 (6 bases). This CDR3 spans 14 amino acids. CDR1 and CDR2 (germline): SNHLY, FYNNEI. V was clipped by 8 bases and J by 0 bases, with 13 bases between them. CDR3 region: CASRGQLANYGYTF. The CDR3 nucleotides read TGTGCCAGCCGTGGACAGTTAGCTAACTATGGCTACACCTTC.

This clonotype was counted only a few times. This rearrangement joins TRBV6-2 or TRBV6-3 to TRBJ2-5; D uncertain. Deletions cut 9 bases from V and 5 bases from J, with 13 bases between. This CDR3 has 12 amino acids. Germline loops: CDR1 MNHEY, CDR2 SVGEGT. CDR3 amino acids: CASMGPAETQYF. CDR3 coding DNA: TGTGCCAGTATGGGCCCGGCCGAGACCCAGTACTTC.

At least ten counts were recorded for this clonotype. J is TRBJ2-1 and V is TRBV10-3; TRBD2 agrees at 14 bases. CDR1 is ENHRY and CDR2 is SYGVKD in the germline V gene. The J segment lost 6 bases and the V segment lost 3 bases, leaving 4 bases of the junction unmatched. The CDR3 has 16 amino acids. For the CDR3, the DNA is TGTGCCATCAGTGATGGGACTAGCGGGAGAATCAATGAGCAGTTCTTC. Amino acids: CAISDGTSGRINEQFF.

To note about this clonotype: This sequence may be a read error, since a much larger clone differs from it by one base. The CDR3 reads CASSFLAGGPIRQTQYF. The CDR3 DNA sequence: TGTGCCAGCAGCTTCTTAGCGGGAGGCCCAATTCGGCAGACCCAGTACTTC. The chain joins TRBV11-2 to TRBJ2-5, with TRBD2 matching over 10 bases. Germline CDR1 is SGHAT and CDR2 is FQNNGV. The CDR3 has 17 amino acids. V shed 3 bases, J shed 6 bases, and the junction held 13 bases outside the gene matches. Full variable domain (remainder filled in from reference TRBV11-2 and TRBJ2-5): EAGVAQSPRYKIIEKRQSVAFWCNPISGHATLYWYQQILGQGPKLLIQFQNNGVVDDSQLPKDRFSAERLKGVDSTLKIQPAKLEDSAVYLCASSFLAGGPIRQTQYFGPGTRLLVL.

This clonotype has ten or more counts. The chain couples TRBV10-3 to TRBJ2-5; D could derive from TRBD1 or TRBD2 (5 bases each). The CDR3 sequence is 13 residues long. Germline-derived CDR1 and CDR2 are ENHRY and SYGVKD. The ends were cut back, 4 bases at V and 4 bases at J, with 10 bases in the middle. As DNA, the CDR3 is TGTGCCATCAGTGTTGGGGGAGCAGAGACCCAGTACTTC. Encoded protein: CAISVGGAETQYF.

The chain recombines TRBV10-3 with TRBJ2-3, with D possibly matching TRBD1 (5 bases). Germline CDR1 ENHRY, CDR2 SYGVKD. This CDR3 has 14 residues. V lost 2 bases and J 1 base, leaving 7 bases between the germline ends. The CDR3 protein is CAISEPTGTDTQYF. In DNA form, the CDR3 reads TGTGCCATCAGTGAGCCGACAGGCACAGATACGCAGTATTTT.

V gene TRBV28 combines with J gene TRBJ2-3; 9 nucleotides match TRBD1. The germline CDR1 and CDR2 sequences are MDHEN and SYDVKM. V lost 7 bases, J lost 8 bases, and 4 bases stayed unmatched. CDR3 length equals 12 residues. In DNA, the CDR3 is TGTGCCAGCAATCGACAGGGGGGTACGCAGTATTTT. Its translation: CASNRQGGTQYF.

V gene TRBV12-5 combines with J gene TRBJ2-3; no clear D gene. V gave up 9 bases and J gave up 0 bases, with 13 bases separating them. The CDR3 is 14 amino acids. Germline V CDR1 and CDR2: LGHNT, FRNRAP. CDR3 in DNA: TGTGCTAGGCACCGGCTAGGAAGCACAGATACGCAGTATTTT. The encoded protein is CARHRLGSTDTQYF.

Comment on this clonotype: This may stem from a read error, because a much larger clone lies one nucleotide away. V is TRBV30 and J is TRBJ1-1, with D unclear. Trimming left V 4 bases short and J 6 bases short, with 9 bases between. CDR1 is GTSNPN and CDR2 is SVGIG in the germline V gene (reference sequence). This CDR3 is 11 amino acids long. The CDR3 DNA sequence: TGTGCCTGGATATTGGTCCCTGAAGCTTTCTTT. Its protein product is CAWILVPEAFF. The full variable domain, rest sourced from reference TRBV30 and TRBJ1-1, is SQTIHQWPATLVQPVGSPLSLECTVEGTSNPNLYWYRQAAGRGLQLLFYSVGIGQISSEVPQNLSASRPQDRQFILSSKKLLLSDSGFYLCAWILVPEAFFGQGTRLTVV.

This clonotype was found many times. Possible read error: a much larger clone is one base away. The J gene is TRBJ1-1, the V gene TRBV5-1, with 8 bases that match TRBD1. V shed 4 bases and J 2 bases; nucleotides not matched to a gene: 7. The germline CDR1 and CDR2 sequences are SGHRS and YFSETQ. The length of the CDR3 is 15 residues. The CDR3 DNA follows: TGCGCCAGCAGCCCACAGGGGGACATTAACACTGAAGCTTTCTTT. Translating it yields CASSPQGDINTEAFF.

This clonotype showed up many times. The chain combines TRBV12-3 or TRBV12-4 with TRBJ2-2, with 10 bases lining up with TRBD1. This CDR3 is 16 amino acids long. Losses at the gene ends were 4 bases for V and 7 bases for J; bases not matched to a gene: 9. CDR3 coding DNA: TGTGCCAGCAGTTCCGCCCGGGACAGGGGAGGCGGGGAGCTGTTTTTT. It encodes CASSSARDRGGGELFF.

This clonotype was counted at least ten times. The chain has TRBV11-3 and TRBJ2-1; 8 bases agree with TRBD2. CDR1 and CDR2 (germline): SGHNT, YENEEA. V lost 5 bases and J lost 9; bases outside the gene matches: 15. CDR3 length equals 16 residues. CDR3 DNA sequence: TGTGCCAGCAGCAAGCGGGGGACGCCGGATCTCAGTGAGCAGTTCTTC. Its protein product is CASSKRGTPDLSEQFF.

This clonotype was seen a handful of times. This chain joins TRBV29-1 and TRBJ1-1; D gene uncertain. V gave up 5 bases and J gave up 8 bases, with 15 bases separating them. The CDR3 is 12 amino acids. Germline lookup yields CDR1 SQVTM and CDR2 ANQGSEA. The CDR3 DNA follows: TGCAGCGTTACCCGGACCAAGGACGAAGCTTTCTTT. Its translation is CSVTRTKDEAFF. The whole variable domain, remainder taken from reference TRBV29-1 and TRBJ1-1, is SAVISQKPSRDICQRGTSLTIQCQVDSQVTMMFWYRQQPGQSLTLIATANQGSEATYESGFVIDKFPISRPNLTFSTLTVSNMSPEDSSIYLCSVTRTKDEAFFGQGTRLTVV.

This clonotype was seen repeatedly, ten times or more. The chain recombines TRBV29-1 with TRBJ1-1; D gene unclear. The CDR3 is 13 residues long. The V gene lost 3 bases and the J gene lost 0 bases, with 8 bases spanning the gap. Germline CDR1 reads SQVTM; CDR2 reads ANQGSEA. This chain's CDR3 is CSVDTILNTEAFF. CDR3 DNA sequence: TGCAGCGTTGATACCATATTGAACACTGAAGCTTTCTTT.

This clonotype has ten or more counts. This chain links TRBV10-2 with TRBJ2-2, with TRBD2 identical over 10 bases. J gave up 1 base and V 3 bases, and 5 bases lay outside the gene matches. The CDR3 has 17 residues. Germline V gene lookup returns CDR1 WSHSY and CDR2 SAAADI. CDR3 sequence (DNA): TGCGCCAGCAGTGAACCCGGACTAGCGGAGAACACCGGGGAGCTGTTTTTT. Protein product: CASSEPGLAENTGELFF.

This clonotype was seen a few times. This chain links TRBV11-3 with TRBJ2-5, with TRBD2 matching 10 bases. Trimming took 1 base from V and 5 from J; bases not matched to a gene: 10. CDR1 and CDR2 from the germline V gene are SGHNT and YENEEA. The CDR3 loop spans 17 amino acids. The CDR3 spells CASSLALTSGASETQYF. In nucleotides, the CDR3 is TGTGCCAGCAGCTTAGCCCTAACTAGCGGGGCATCGGAGACCCAGTACTTC.

As to this clonotype: Possible read error: a much larger clone is one base away. V usage is TRBV11-2 and J usage is TRBJ1-2; 8 bases are a match to TRBD1. The germline V gene has CDR1 SGHAT and CDR2 FQNNGV. This CDR3 has 14 amino acids. The CDR3 DNA follows: TGTGCCAGCAGCCCCGGGACAGGAAACTATGGCTACGCCTTC. This sequence encodes CASSPGTGNYGYAF.